Here is one T cell receptor (beta chain) with its context. What it recognizes is unknown. This entry is derived from a study of cytomegalovirus exposure and HLA in healthy donors. Whole-study findings and limits: The authors confirmed in vitro that a few CMV-associated chains were specific for CMV antigens. Upon later analysis, HLA-associated TCR beta chains proved more clonally expanded than other, equally common chains. A list of 164 TCR beta chains associated with cytomegalovirus was given.

Germline CDR1 SGHDN, CDR2 FVKESK. With 7 bases clipped from V and 4 bases from J, the junction kept 11 bases outside the gene matches. The CDR3 has 15 amino acids. In the PCR, 60 Vbeta and 13 Jbeta primers were used. TCRdb keeps only in-frame clones here, not all; method: immunoSEQ multiplex PCR. Seen here are around 130,000 clones, 60% to 85% observed once, and the top ten hold 3.1%. The receptor was isolated from a man aged 25-45 years in good health and CMV-seronegative. Sequencing was performed on PBMCs. This chain links TRBV14 with TRBJ1-2, with 8 bases identical to TRBD1. As DNA, the CDR3 is TGTGCCAGCACCGCCGGGACAGGATCGGGCTATGGCTACACCTTC. It yields the protein CASTAGTGSGYGYTF.